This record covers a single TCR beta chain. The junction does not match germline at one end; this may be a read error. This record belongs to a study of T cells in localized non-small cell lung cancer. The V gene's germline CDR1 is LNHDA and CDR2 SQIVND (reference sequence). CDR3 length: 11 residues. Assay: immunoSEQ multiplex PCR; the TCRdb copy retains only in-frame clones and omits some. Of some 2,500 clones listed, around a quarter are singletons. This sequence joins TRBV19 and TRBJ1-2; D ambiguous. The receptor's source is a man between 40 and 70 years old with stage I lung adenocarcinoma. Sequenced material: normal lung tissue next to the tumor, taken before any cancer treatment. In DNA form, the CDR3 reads TGTGCCAGTAGGATAGCACGGGGCTACACCTTC. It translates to CASRIARGYTF. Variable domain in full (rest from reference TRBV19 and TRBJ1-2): DGGITQSPKYLFRKEGQNVTLSCEQNLNHDAMYWYRQDPGQGLRLIYYSQIVNDFQKGDIAEGYSVSREKKESFPLTVTSAQKNPTAFYLCASRIARGYTFGSGTRLTVV.